Listed here are 21 T cell receptor beta chains from one sample, sequenced in a study of blood T cell repertoires in COVID-19. Profiled with immunoSEQ multiplex PCR; TCRdb holds only in-frame clones, not every one. The table includes roughly 150,000 clones, roughly 86% detected once. Sequencing was done on a sample of peripheral blood. The source of these receptors is a woman of 80 years or more with COVID-19, enrolled during active disease.

The chain joins TRBV18 to TRBJ2-5, with TRBD2 matching over 8 bases. In germline, CDR1 is KGHSH, CDR2 LQKENI. With 3 bases clipped from V and 3 bases from J, the junction kept 6 bases outside the gene matches. This CDR3 has 15 amino acids. The chain's CDR3 is CASSPREGQKETQYF. The DNA of the CDR3 is TGTGCCAGCTCACCCCGGGAGGGACAAAAAGAGACCCAGTACTTC.

The rearrangement links TRBV5-1 to TRBJ2-7; the D gene is possibly TRBD2 (5 bases). The CDR3 extends over 13 amino acids. The ends were cut back, 0 bases at V and 7 bases at J, with 11 bases in the middle. The V gene's germline CDR1 is SGHRS and CDR2 YFSETQ. CDR3 in amino acids: CASSLDLRGEQYF. The CDR3 DNA follows: TGCGCCAGCAGCTTGGACCTTCGGGGTGAGCAGTACTTC.

This chain connects TRBV5-1 to TRBJ2-5; 14 bases match TRBD2. The CDR3 is 14 residues long. Losses at the gene ends were 9 bases for V and 5 bases for J; bases not matched to a gene: 6. The germline gives CDR1 SGHRS, CDR2 YFSETQ. The CDR3 protein is CATGLAGAGETQYF. In nucleotides, the CDR3 is TGCGCCACGGGACTAGCGGGAGCGGGGGAGACCCAGTACTTC.

The chain combines TRBV6-5 with TRBJ1-4, with 10 positions matching TRBD1. CDR1 and CDR2 (germline): MNHEY, SVGAGI. This CDR3 region has 14 residues. The V gene end was trimmed by 6 bases and the J gene end by 8 bases; junction bases not matched to a gene: 6. The CDR3 DNA is TGTGCCAGCAGCACGGGACAGGGGTCGGAAAAACTGTTTTTT. It translates to CASSTGQGSEKLFF.

The rearrangement joins TRBV6-5 to TRBJ1-5; 7 positions match TRBD1. The CDR3 extends over 14 amino acids. Trimming removed 11 bases from V and 1 base from J; junction bases left unmatched: 8. Germline V gene sequence: CDR1 MNHEY, CDR2 SVGAGI. CDR3 bases: TGTGCCTCCGTAACGGGACAGAGCAATCAGCCCCAGCATTTT. Its protein is CASVTGQSNQPQHF.

The chain links TRBV9 to TRBJ2-5, with a tentative D call TRBD2 (5 bases). CDR1 is SGDLS, CDR2 YYNGEE, per germline. The ends were cut back, 4 bases at V and 5 bases at J, with 12 bases in the middle. The CDR3 totals 13 residues. The CDR3 protein is CASSPLGGETQYF. The CDR3 coding sequence is TGTGCCAGCAGCCCGCTCGGCGGGGAGACCCAGTACTTC.

This clone has more than one count but fewer than ten. The chain recombines TRBV6-1 with TRBJ1-3, with TRBD1 matching 8 bases. Germline-derived CDR1 and CDR2 are MNHNS and SASEGT. The CDR3 extends over 16 amino acids. The trim removed 4 bases at V and 3 bases at J, leaving 8 bases unmatched. The CDR3 DNA reads TGTGCCAGCAGTGGTATTACAGGGGGTGGTGGAAACACCATATATTTT. This encodes CASSGITGGGGNTIYF.

The rearrangement joins TRBV14 to TRBJ1-1; D perhaps matches TRBD1 (5 bases). Between the trimmed V and J ends, which lost 0 bases and 2 bases, there was a span of 10 bases. Germline values: CDR1 SGHDN, CDR2 FVKESK. CDR3 length: 15 amino acids. CDR3 loop: CASSQDRRTNTEAFF. CDR3 in DNA: TGTGCCAGCAGCCAAGATCGCAGGACAAACACTGAAGCTTTCTTT.

This chain connects TRBV9 to TRBJ1-2; D gene ambiguous. This CDR3 comprises 11 residues. Germline V gives CDR1 SGDLS, CDR2 YYNGEE. V was pared by 0 bases and J by 9 bases, with 6 bases between. DNA for the CDR3: TGTGCCAGCAGCGTAGCTACTAGCTACACCTTC. This translates into CASSVATSYTF.

The rearrangement joins TRBV10-3 to TRBJ1-1; D is possibly TRBD1 (5 bases). CDR3 length: 14 residues. Germline V CDR1 and CDR2: ENHRY, SYGVKD. The V gene lost 0 bases and the J gene lost 1 base, with 6 bases spanning the gap. As DNA, the CDR3 is TGTGCCATCAGTGAGTCGGGGCAGAACACTGAAGCTTTCTTT. This sequence encodes CAISESGQNTEAFF.

This clone showed up just a few times. This CDR3 reads CASSQVAREGSYNEQFF. The CDR3 bases are TGCGCCAGCAGCCAGGTCGCTCGGGAGGGCTCCTACAATGAGCAGTTCTTC. The rearrangement uses TRBV4-1 and TRBJ2-1, with TRBD2 matching over 8 bases. CDR3 length: 17 residues. The J segment lost 0 bases and the V segment lost 3 bases, leaving 7 bases of the junction unmatched. CDR1 MGHRA and CDR2 YSYEKL come from the germline V gene.

This clone turned up a few times. The chain has TRBV5-8 and TRBJ2-2; 10 nucleotides agree with TRBD1. Losses at the gene ends were 3 bases for V and 4 bases for J; bases not matched to a gene: 6. The CDR3 is made up of 16 amino acids. The germline gives CDR1 SGHTS, CDR2 YDEGEE. CDR3 region: CASSWTGGIGTGELFF. The CDR3 DNA reads as TGTGCCAGCAGCTGGACAGGGGGTATTGGCACCGGGGAGCTGTTTTTT.

The chain employs TRBV27 and TRBJ2-4; a possible D gene is TRBD1 (7 bases). The CDR3 contains 18 residues. V dropped 4 bases and J dropped 1 base, with 20 bases sitting between them. The germline CDR1 and CDR2 sequences are MNHEY and SMNVEV (reference sequence). The DNA for the CDR3 is TGTGCCAGCAGTTCAATCACAGGGGCCGCGGGGGCCAAAAACATTCAGTACTTC. Encoded protein: CASSSITGAAGAKNIQYF.

The J gene is TRBJ1-5, the V gene TRBV4-3, with 9 bases lining up with TRBD1. The CDR3 has 15 residues. Trimming removed 0 bases from V and 7 bases from J; junction bases left unmatched: 4. From germline, CDR1 is LGHNA and CDR2 YSLEER. The CDR3: CASSQETGGGQPQHF. The CDR3 coding sequence is TGCGCCAGCAGCCAAGAGACAGGGGGTGGGCAGCCCCAGCATTTT.

The rearrangement joins TRBV28 to TRBJ1-2; 9 positions match TRBD1. The CDR3 spans 13 residues. Germline CDR1 is MDHEN and CDR2 is SYDVKM. Trimming cost V 6 bases and J 6 bases; bases outside gene matches: 5. In nucleotides, the CDR3 is TGTGCCAGCAGCCATACAGGGGGCGATGGCTACACCTTC. Its translation is CASSHTGGDGYTF.

This clone was observed a single time. This chain uses TRBV3-1 (or the pseudogene TRBV3-2) with TRBJ2-7, with unresolved D. Germline V gene lookup returns CDR1 LGHDT and CDR2 YNNKEL (reference sequence). Trimming left V 5 bases short and J 3 bases short, with 11 bases between. The CDR3 extends over 13 amino acids. The chain's CDR3 is CASSRSADYEQYF. In nucleotides, the CDR3 is TGTGCCAGCAGCAGGAGTGCTGACTACGAGCAGTACTTC.

The CDR3 protein is CASSPGQGVYGYTF. The CDR3 nucleotides read TGTGCCAGCAGCCCCGGACAGGGGGTGTATGGCTACACCTTC. The chain employs TRBV7-2 and TRBJ1-2; 10 bases fit TRBD1. This CDR3 is built from 14 residues. Germline loops: CDR1 SGHTA, CDR2 FQGNSA. The junction had 5 bases not matched to a gene; V was cut back by 5 bases and J by 5 bases.

The V call is TRBV11-1, the J call TRBJ1-1; the D is unclear. Germline CDR1 SGHAT, CDR2 FQDESV (reference sequence). CDR3 length equals 15 residues. V was pared by 1 base and J by 1 base, with 10 bases between. CDR3 residues: CASSLGDIKNTEAFF. CDR3 nucleotides: TGTGCCAGCAGCTTAGGAGACATAAAGAACACTGAAGCTTTCTTT.

This chain links TRBV7-2 with TRBJ2-3; 9 bases fit TRBD1. V trimming: 5 bases; J trimming: 3 bases; junction bases outside the gene matches: 6. The CDR3 extends over 15 amino acids. In germline, CDR1 is SGHTA, CDR2 FQGNSA. The CDR3 sequence is CASSPGTGLTDTQYF. Written as DNA, the CDR3 is TGTGCCAGCAGCCCCGGGACAGGGCTGACAGATACGCAGTATTTT.

V usage is TRBV6-5 and J usage is TRBJ2-7; 7 nucleotides align to TRBD1. The germline V gene has CDR1 MNHEY and CDR2 SVGAGI. V lost 6 bases to trimming and J lost 3 bases; unmatched junction nucleotides: 2. The CDR3 has 12 amino acids. CDR3 coding DNA: TGTGCCAGCAGCCGGACAGGCTACGAGCAGTACTTC. Translating it yields CASSRTGYEQYF.

The chain recombines TRBV28 with TRBJ2-7, with D possibly being TRBD2 (6 bases). Trimming stripped 4 bases from V and 3 bases from J, with 16 bases between. The CDR3 loop spans 15 amino acids. Looked up from germline, CDR1 is MDHEN and CDR2 is SYDVKM. CDR3 DNA sequence: TGTGCCAGCAGTTCTGTAGGAGGGACCTTCTACGAGCAGTACTTC. Translated, it gives CASSSVGGTFYEQYF.